This note documents a single T cell receptor (beta chain) sequence. Antigen unknown. Repertoires were generated with immunoSEQ multiplex PCR, while TCRdb's copy carries only in-frame clones and drops some. The data contain some 20,000 clones, around four fifths of them singletons. These data belong to a study of CD4 T cells in relation to SARS-CoV-2 and coronaviruses. About the research overall: TCR beta CDR3s were sequenced after roughly ten-day antigen culture of PBMCs. No peptide or an HIV-1 Nef peptide pool served as negative control.

The CDR3 is made up of 13 amino acids. Germline CDR1 LGHNT, CDR2 FRNRAP. Trimming cost V 5 bases and J 6 bases, with 11 bases left between them. CD4+ T cells from unexposed donors were obtained before the COVID-19 pandemic (2011-2018). CD4+ T cells were isolated from the cells after around 10 days of culture. Cells permitting, SARS-CoV-2 S/N and four cold-coronavirus spikes were tested on unexposed-donor CD4+ T cells. Specimen: CD4+ T cells from PBMCs, cultured in vitro. This rearrangement joins TRBV12-5 to TRBJ2-1, with D possibly called TRBD1 or TRBD2 (6 bases each). The source of this sequence is a human donor in good health. Here the CDR3 reads CASGLGGGNEQFF. CDR3 coding DNA: TGTGCTAGTGGTCTCGGGGGCGGCAATGAGCAGTTCTTC.